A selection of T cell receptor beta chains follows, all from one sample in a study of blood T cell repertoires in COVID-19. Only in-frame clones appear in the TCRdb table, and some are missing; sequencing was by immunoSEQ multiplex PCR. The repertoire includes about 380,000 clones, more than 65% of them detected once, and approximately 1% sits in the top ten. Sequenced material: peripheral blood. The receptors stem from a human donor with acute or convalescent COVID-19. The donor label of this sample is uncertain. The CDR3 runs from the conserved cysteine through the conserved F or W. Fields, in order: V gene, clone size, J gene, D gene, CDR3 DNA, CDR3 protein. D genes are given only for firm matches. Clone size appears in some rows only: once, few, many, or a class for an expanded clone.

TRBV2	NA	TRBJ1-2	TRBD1	TGTGCCAGCACCCCATGGGACAGGACTAACTATGGCTACACCTTC	CASTPWDRTNYGYTF
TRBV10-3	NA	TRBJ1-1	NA	TGTGCCATCAGCGACCAGGGATTGAACACTGAAGCTTTCTTT	CAISDQGLNTEAFF
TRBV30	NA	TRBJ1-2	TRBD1	TGTGCCTGGAGTGCCACAGGGGGCAGCTATGGCTACACCTTC	CAWSATGGSYGYTF
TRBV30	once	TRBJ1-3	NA	TGTGCCTGGAGTGGCTGGGTACAGGGACACACCATATATTTT	CAWSGWVQGHTIYF
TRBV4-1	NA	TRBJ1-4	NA	TGCGCCAGCAGCCAAGATGAGGGGAGGGAGTTCGGAGAAAAACTGTTTTTT	CASSQDEGREFGEKLFF
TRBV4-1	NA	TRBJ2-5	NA	TGCGCCAGCAGCCAAGATCGCGTCGTGGGGCGGTGGGGCCAGTACTTC	CASSQDRVVGRWGQYF
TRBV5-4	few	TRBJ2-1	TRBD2	TGTGCCAGCAGCTTGGGACTAGCGGGGACTAGAGTCAATGAGCAGTTCTTC	CASSLGLAGTRVNEQFF
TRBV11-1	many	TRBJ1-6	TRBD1	TGTGCCAGCAGCTCTCGGACAGGGAGATCTTCACCCCTCCACTTT	CASSSRTGRSSPLHF
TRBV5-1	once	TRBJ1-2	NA	TGCGCCAGCAGCTTGGCCAGACAGGAAGATGGCTACACCTTC	CASSLARQEDGYTF
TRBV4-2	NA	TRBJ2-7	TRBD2	TGTGCCAGCAGCCAAGATGAAGTTCGGGAGGGCCACAACGAGCAGTACTTC	CASSQDEVREGHNEQYF
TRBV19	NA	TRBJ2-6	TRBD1	TGTGCCAGTAGTCCGAAAGGGACAGTCTCTGGGGCCAACGTCCTGACTTTC	CASSPKGTVSGANVLTF
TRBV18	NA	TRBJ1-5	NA	TGTGCCAGCTCCCCCGGTTATCAGCCCCAGCATTTT	CASSPGYQPQHF
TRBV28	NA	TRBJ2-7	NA	TGTGCCAGCAGTTTGGGGAAGGGGGAGCAGTACTTC	CASSLGKGEQYF
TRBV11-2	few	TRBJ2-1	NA	TGTGCCAGCAGCTTAGAGGGCAGCCGCAATGAGCAGTTCTTC	CASSLEGSRNEQFF
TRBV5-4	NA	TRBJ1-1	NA	TGTGCCAGCAGCCAATGGGCAGACAACTTTTTGAACACTGAAGCTTTCTTT	CASSQWADNFLNTEAFF
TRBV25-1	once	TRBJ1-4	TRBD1	TGTGCCAGCAGGGCAGGGGGCGTGGGTGAAAAACTGTTTTTT	CASRAGGVGEKLFF
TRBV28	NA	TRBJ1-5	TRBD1	TGTGCCAGCAACACCGCAGGGGGCCCATATAGCAATCAGCCCCAGCATTTT	CASNTAGGPYSNQPQHF